This T cell receptor beta chain was identified in a study of blood T cell repertoires in COVID-19. Study background: T cells, B-cell-depleted T cells, or PBMCs supplied cDNA or gDNA.

Researchers sorted participants into cohorts using their self-reported clinical history. The CDR3 length is 15 residues. CDR1 SGHRS and CDR2 YFSETQ come from the germline V gene. J was trimmed by 10 bases and V by 0 bases; bases with no gene match: 4. TCRdb's copy holds only in-frame clones and misses some; the assay was immunoSEQ multiplex PCR. Of under 200,000 clones listed, approximately 80% are singletons. The specimen was PBMCs or T cells enriched from blood (not recorded which). This sequence was found in a man aged 45 to 65 who had recovered from COVID-19. The chain is built from TRBV5-1 and TRBJ1-6; 10 bases align to TRBD1. The CDR3 reads CASSLVGTGESPLHF. As DNA, the CDR3 is TGCGCCAGCAGCTTGGTCGGGACAGGGGAATCACCCCTCCACTTT.